This entry lists 15 T cell receptor beta chains sequenced from one sample in a study of cytomegalovirus exposure and HLA in healthy donors. PCR employed 60 Vbeta and 13 Jbeta primers. Produced via immunoSEQ multiplex PCR; TCRdb's table is partial and in-frame only. Among 250,000 to 350,000 clones listed, about 75% were seen once. The sequenced sample was PBMCs. Receptors originate from a female donor in good health and CMV-seronegative.

The rearrangement joins TRBV29-1 to TRBJ2-1; TRBD1 is a possible D gene (6 bases). The CDR3 runs to 13 residues. Between the trimmed V and J ends, which lost 7 bases and 4 bases, there was a span of 14 bases. CDR1 and CDR2 from the germline V gene are SQVTM and ANQGSEA. DNA of the CDR3: TGCAGCGCTCTACAGGGAGATTACAATGAGCAGTTCTTC. Its translation: CSALQGDYNEQFF.

The chain recombines TRBV11-2 with TRBJ2-3, with D maybe TRBD2 (6 bases). Looked up from germline, CDR1 is SGHAT and CDR2 is FQNNGV. The length of the CDR3 is 12 residues. Trimming left V 1 base short and J 14 bases short, with 13 bases between. The CDR3 DNA reads as TGTGCCAGCAGCTTAGGGACGGGACTTTTGTATTTT. Residues: CASSLGTGLLYF.

CDR3 loop: CAAPGSYNNEQFF. As DNA, the CDR3 is TGTGCCGCCCCCGGGAGCTACAACAATGAGCAGTTCTTC. The gene calls are TRBV6-4 and TRBJ2-1, with D perhaps TRBD2 (6 bases). CDR1 MRHNA and CDR2 SNTAGT come from the germline V gene. The CDR3 covers 13 residues. V was clipped by 11 bases and J by 5 bases, with 16 bases between them.

This clone was seen only a few times. The chain uses TRBV5-1 and TRBJ2-6; perhaps TRBD1 as D (6 bases). The CDR3 has 15 residues. Germline V gene sequence: CDR1 SGHRS, CDR2 YFSETQ. Trimming pared 1 base from V and 4 bases from J, leaving 9 bases between. The CDR3 DNA reads TGCGCCAGCAGCTTGTACAGGGTGGGGGCCAACGTCCTGACTTTC. Protein: CASSLYRVGANVLTF.

This clone was recorded once. The rearrangement uses TRBV19 and TRBJ2-7; 8 bases map to TRBD2. CDR1 is LNHDA and CDR2 is SQIVND in the germline V gene (reference sequence). V shed 3 bases, J shed 4 bases, and the junction held 8 bases outside the gene matches. The CDR3 runs 15 residues. CDR3 sequence: CASSMGIGRGYEQYF. The DNA for the CDR3 is TGTGCCAGTAGTATGGGCATCGGGAGGGGGTACGAGCAGTACTTC. Full variable domain (remainder filled in from reference TRBV19 and TRBJ2-7): DGGITQSPKYLFRKEGQNVTLSCEQNLNHDAMYWYRQDPGQGLRLIYYSQIVNDFQKGDIAEGYSVSREKKESFPLTVTSAQKNPTAFYLCASSMGIGRGYEQYFGPGTRLTVT.

The chain joins TRBV5-1 to TRBJ2-1; 9 positions match TRBD1. After removal of 2 bases from V and 8 bases from J, the junction contained 8 bases not matched to a gene. CDR1 and CDR2 from the germline V gene are SGHRS and YFSETQ. The CDR3 contains 15 residues. This CDR3 is CASSFWTGVDDEQFF. The CDR3 DNA reads as TGCGCCAGCAGCTTCTGGACAGGGGTGGACGATGAGCAGTTCTTC.

V usage is TRBV11-2 and J usage is TRBJ2-5; perhaps TRBD1 as D (6 bases). V dropped 1 base and J dropped 1 base, with 19 bases sitting between them. CDR3 length equals 18 residues. Germline V CDR1 and CDR2: SGHAT, FQNNGV. In nucleotides, the CDR3 is TGTGCCAGCAGCTTAGGTTCAAACCTCAGGGGTTTCCAAGAGACCCAGTACTTC. It is translated as CASSLGSNLRGFQETQYF.

The chain is built from TRBV5-4 and TRBJ2-7; D is possibly TRBD2 (5 bases). Trimming shortened V by 0 bases and J by 1 base, and 11 bases separated the two germline ends. The CDR3 is 15 residues long. Germline values: CDR1 SGHNT, CDR2 YYREEE (reference sequence). Here the CDR3 reads CASSLGRDPSYEQYF. In DNA, the CDR3 is TGTGCCAGCAGCTTGGGACGGGATCCATCCTACGAGCAGTACTTC. Supplemented by reference TRBV5-4 and TRBJ2-7, the full variable domain reads ETGVTQSPTHLIKTRGQQVTLRCSSQSGHNTVSWYQQALGQGPQFIFQYYREEENGRGNFPPRFSGLQFPNYSSELNVNALELDDSALYLCASSLGRDPSYEQYFGPGTRLTVT.

This chain links TRBV6-1 with TRBJ1-2; no definite D call. CDR1 and CDR2 (germline): MNHNS, SASEGT. The CDR3 runs 11 residues. V was trimmed by 8 bases and J by 3 bases, leaving 7 bases between them. For the CDR3, the DNA is TGTGCCAGCGCAGGATACTATGGCTACACCTTC. It is translated as CASAGYYGYTF.

The V call is TRBV25-1, the J call TRBJ2-2; D is possibly TRBD1 (5 bases). V dropped 4 bases and J dropped 4 bases, with 22 bases sitting between them. Germline values: CDR1 MGHDK, CDR2 SYGVNS. This CDR3 region has 18 residues. The CDR3 protein is CASSGNRLPTRGTGELFF. The CDR3 DNA is TGTGCCAGCAGTGGAAACAGGCTGCCCACTCGAGGCACCGGGGAGCTGTTTTTT.

This clone appeared a few times. CDR3 coding DNA: TGTGCCAGCAGCAAGGGACAGGGCTATGGCTACACCTTC. Residues: CASSKGQGYGYTF. V gene TRBV21-1 combines with J gene TRBJ1-2; TRBD1, as called in the table, went unchecked against the DNA. TRBV21-1 represents a pseudogene. CDR3 length: 13 amino acids.

This clone is a singleton in its sample. The rearrangement uses TRBV7-2 and TRBJ2-3; tentative D call: TRBD2 (6 bases). Trimming took off 0 bases at V and 2 bases at J, with 15 bases between the two ends. Germline V gene data show CDR1 as SGHTA and CDR2 as FQGNSA. CDR3 length: 17 residues. CDR3 amino acids: CASSLARRGLSTDTQYF. The CDR3 coding sequence is TGTGCCAGCAGCTTAGCGCGGAGGGGTCTCTCCACAGATACGCAGTATTTT.

The rearrangement uses TRBV27 and TRBJ2-1; TRBD2 agrees at 10 bases. The CDR3 sequence is 13 residues long. The V and J ends lost 4 bases and 16 bases, in that order; junction bases with no gene match: 10. CDR1 and CDR2 from the germline V gene are MNHEY and SMNVEV (reference sequence). The CDR3 here is CASSSSSGSPLFF. In DNA, the CDR3 is TGTGCCAGCAGTTCGTCTAGCGGGAGCCCTCTATTCTTC.

The chain has TRBV29-1 and TRBJ1-2, with 9 positions matching TRBD1. The CDR3 is 12 residues long. Looked up from germline, CDR1 is SQVTM and CDR2 is ANQGSEA. Trimming cost V 4 bases and J 4 bases; bases outside gene matches: 1. CDR3 residues: CSVGQGVYGYTF. The CDR3 coding sequence is TGCAGCGTTGGACAGGGGGTCTATGGCTACACCTTC.

A few counts support this clone. The rearrangement uses TRBV7-9 and TRBJ1-1, with TRBD1 matching 7 bases. Unmatched junction bases numbered 7, after V lost 6 bases and J lost 3 bases. Germline V CDR1 and CDR2: SEHNR, FQNEAQ (reference sequence). The CDR3 is 14 amino acids. CDR3 in amino acids: CASSPGQAYTEAFF. The CDR3 nucleotides read TGTGCCAGCAGTCCTGGACAGGCGTACACTGAAGCTTTCTTT.